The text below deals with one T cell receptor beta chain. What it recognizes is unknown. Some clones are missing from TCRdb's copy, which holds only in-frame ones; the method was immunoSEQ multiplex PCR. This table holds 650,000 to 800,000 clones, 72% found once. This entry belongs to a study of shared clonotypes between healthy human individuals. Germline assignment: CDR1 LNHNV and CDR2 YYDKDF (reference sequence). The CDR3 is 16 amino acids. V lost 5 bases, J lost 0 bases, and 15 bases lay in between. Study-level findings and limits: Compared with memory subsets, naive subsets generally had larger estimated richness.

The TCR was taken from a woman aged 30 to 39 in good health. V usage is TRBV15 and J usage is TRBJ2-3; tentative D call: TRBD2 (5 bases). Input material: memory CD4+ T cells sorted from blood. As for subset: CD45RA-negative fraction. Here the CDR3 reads CATSSSLVASTDTQYF. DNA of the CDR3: TGTGCCACCAGCTCTTCACTAGTTGCTAGCACAGATACGCAGTATTTT.